The sequence of this T cell receptor beta chain was determined in a study of blood T cell repertoires in COVID-19. Study as a whole: The United States, Italy and Spain provided the acute and convalescent COVID-19 samples. PBMCs, B-cell-depleted T cells, or T cells provided the cDNA or gDNA that made up the material.

CDR3 length: 13 amino acids. CDR1 and CDR2 (germline): GTSNPN, SVGIG (reference sequence). The germline V and J ends were trimmed by 0 bases and 7 bases, with 13 bases remaining between them. In the source study's methods: Estimates of nucleated cell counts were drawn from the amplification of reference gene primers. Only in-frame clones appear in the TCRdb table, and some are missing; sequencing was by immunoSEQ multiplex PCR. The V and J calls and clone size were taken over from that table, and D and trimming were inferred from the DNA. This sample yields 70,000 or so clones, of which approximately 75% are seen a single time; 45% to 60% belongs to the top ten.

The receptor was derived from a human donor in a cohort sampled during active COVID-19. The J gene is TRBJ2-7, the V gene TRBV30, with D perhaps TRBD2 (5 bases). Material: peripheral blood. The CDR3 loop reads CAWSVEPSGEQYF. Here the CDR3 DNA reads TGTGCCTGGAGTGTAGAGCCCTCGGGGGAGCAGTACTTC.